The 5 T cell receptor beta chains reported below all come from one sample, sequenced in a study of blood T cells in healthy people across ages. Through a sample-barcoded 5' primer and a J-beta primer mix, a second PCR was run for roughly 7 to 11 cycles. TCRdb re-analysed the 5' RACE reads in MiXCR, keeping a single row per CDR3 protein. This sample has some 1,500,000 distinct CDR3 sequences; roughly two fifths occur once, and the top ten carry roughly 3.7%. The sample was blood. The source is a woman aged 18-29 years in good health.

The chain employs TRBV27 and TRBJ1-5; a possible D gene is TRBD1 (6 bases). The CDR3 runs 15 residues. Germline CDR1 and CDR2: MNHEY and SMNVEV (reference sequence). The V end was cut by 2 bases, the J end by 5 bases, with 13 bases between. This CDR3 is CASSLLGARDQPQHF. Written as DNA, the CDR3 is TGTGCCAGCAGTTTACTGGGGGCCCGGGATCAGCCCCAGCATTTT.

In DNA form, the CDR3 reads TGTGCCAGCAGCCAAAAACTAGTGGGGGGGCCCGGGGAGCTGTTTTTT. It translates to CASSQKLVGGPGELFF. This rearrangement joins TRBV4-2 to TRBJ2-2; TRBD2 might be the D (7 bases). Germline lookup yields CDR1 LGHNA and CDR2 YNFKEQ. CDR3 length equals 16 residues. V was cut by 2 bases and J by 6 bases, with 16 bases left in between.

V and J are TRBV10-3 and TRBJ2-3; D remains ambiguous. V was clipped by 4 bases and J by 1 base, with 6 bases between them. CDR1 and CDR2 from the germline V gene are ENHRY and SYGVKD. This CDR3 has 13 amino acids. CDR3 region: CAISGLGTDTQYF. CDR3 coding DNA: TGTGCCATCAGTGGCCTGGGCACAGATACGCAGTATTTT.

The genes are TRBV20-1 and TRBJ2-1, with a tentative D call TRBD1 (5 bases). Deletions cut 0 bases from V and 0 bases from J, with 12 bases between. The CDR3 spans 16 residues. Germline CDR1 reads DFQATT; CDR2 reads SNEGSKA (reference sequence). CDR3 loop: CSARDNRGYSYNEQFF. In DNA form, the CDR3 reads TGCAGTGCTAGAGATAATAGGGGATACTCCTACAATGAGCAGTTCTTC.

V and J are TRBV5-1 and TRBJ2-6; 7 bases line up with TRBD2. V lost 2 bases, J lost 5 bases, and 4 bases stayed unmatched. The CDR3 has 15 residues. Per the germline V gene, CDR1 is SGHRS and CDR2 is YFSETQ. DNA for the CDR3: TGCGCCAGCAGCTTTGGGGAGGGGAGGGCCAACGTCCTGACTTTC. This translates into CASSFGEGRANVLTF.